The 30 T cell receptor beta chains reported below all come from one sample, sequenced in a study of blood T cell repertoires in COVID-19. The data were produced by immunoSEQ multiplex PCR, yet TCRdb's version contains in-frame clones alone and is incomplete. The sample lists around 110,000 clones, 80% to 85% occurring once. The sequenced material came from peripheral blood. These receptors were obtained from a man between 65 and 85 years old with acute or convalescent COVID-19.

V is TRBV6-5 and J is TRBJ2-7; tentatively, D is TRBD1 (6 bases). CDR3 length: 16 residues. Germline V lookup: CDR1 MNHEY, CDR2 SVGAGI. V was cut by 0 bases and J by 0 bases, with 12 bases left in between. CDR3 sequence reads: CASSYSIAGVSYEQYF. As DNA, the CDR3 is TGTGCCAGCAGTTACTCGATCGCAGGGGTCTCCTACGAGCAGTACTTC.

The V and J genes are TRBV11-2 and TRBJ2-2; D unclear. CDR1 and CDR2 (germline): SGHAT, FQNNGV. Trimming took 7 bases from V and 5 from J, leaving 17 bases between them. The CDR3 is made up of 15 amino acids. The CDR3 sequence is CASTRSASGTGELFF. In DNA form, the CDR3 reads TGTGCCAGCACCCGCAGCGCGTCTGGTACCGGGGAGCTGTTTTTT.

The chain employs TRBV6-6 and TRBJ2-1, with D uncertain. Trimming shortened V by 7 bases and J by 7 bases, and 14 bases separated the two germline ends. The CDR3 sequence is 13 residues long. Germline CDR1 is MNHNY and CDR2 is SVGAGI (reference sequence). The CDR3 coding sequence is TGTGCCAGCACTCAGAGGATGGAAAATGAGCAGTTCTTC. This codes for CASTQRMENEQFF.

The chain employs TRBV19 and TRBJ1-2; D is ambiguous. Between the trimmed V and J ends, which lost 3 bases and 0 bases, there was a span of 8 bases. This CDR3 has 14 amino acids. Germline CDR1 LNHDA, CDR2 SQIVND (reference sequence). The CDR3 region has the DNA TGTGCCAGTAGTATGGGCACCCCTAACTATGGCTACACCTTC. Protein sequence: CASSMGTPNYGYTF. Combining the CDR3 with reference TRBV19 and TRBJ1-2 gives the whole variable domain DGGITQSPKYLFRKEGQNVTLSCEQNLNHDAMYWYRQDPGQGLRLIYYSQIVNDFQKGDIAEGYSVSREKKESFPLTVTSAQKNPTAFYLCASSMGTPNYGYTFGSGTRLTVV.

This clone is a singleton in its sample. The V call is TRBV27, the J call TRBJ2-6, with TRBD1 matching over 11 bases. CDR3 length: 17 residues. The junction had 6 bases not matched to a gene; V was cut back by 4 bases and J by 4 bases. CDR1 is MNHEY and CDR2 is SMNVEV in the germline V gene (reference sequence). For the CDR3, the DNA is TGTGCCAGCAGTTCCGGACAGGGGGCGAAAGGGGCCAACGTCCTGACTTTC. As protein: CASSSGQGAKGANVLTF.

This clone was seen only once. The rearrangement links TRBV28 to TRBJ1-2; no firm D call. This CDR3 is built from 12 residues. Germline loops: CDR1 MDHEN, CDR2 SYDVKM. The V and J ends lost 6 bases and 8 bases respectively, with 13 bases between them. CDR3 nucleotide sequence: TGTGCCAGCAGACCCGGGGAACGAGGCTACACCTTC. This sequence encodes CASRPGERGYTF.

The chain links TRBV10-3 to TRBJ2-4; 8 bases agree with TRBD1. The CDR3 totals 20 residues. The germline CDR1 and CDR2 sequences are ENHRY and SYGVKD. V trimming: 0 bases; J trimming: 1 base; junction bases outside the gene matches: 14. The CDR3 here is CAISESSPGGAGLAKNIQYF. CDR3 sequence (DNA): TGTGCCATCAGTGAGTCGTCTCCAGGGGGCGCGGGTCTCGCCAAAAACATTCAGTACTTC.

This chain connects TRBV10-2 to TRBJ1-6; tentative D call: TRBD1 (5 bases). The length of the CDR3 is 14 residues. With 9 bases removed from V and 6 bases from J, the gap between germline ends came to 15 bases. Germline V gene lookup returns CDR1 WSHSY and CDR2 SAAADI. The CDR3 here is CASFPPGLNSPLHF. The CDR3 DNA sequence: TGCGCCAGTTTCCCCCCAGGGCTTAATTCACCCCTCCACTTT.

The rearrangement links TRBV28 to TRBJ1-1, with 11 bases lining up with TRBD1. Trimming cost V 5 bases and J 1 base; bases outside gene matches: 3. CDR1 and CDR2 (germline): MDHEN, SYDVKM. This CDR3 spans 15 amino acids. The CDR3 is CASSPGTGGNTEAFF. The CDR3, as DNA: TGTGCCAGCAGTCCCGGGACAGGGGGGAACACTGAAGCTTTCTTT.

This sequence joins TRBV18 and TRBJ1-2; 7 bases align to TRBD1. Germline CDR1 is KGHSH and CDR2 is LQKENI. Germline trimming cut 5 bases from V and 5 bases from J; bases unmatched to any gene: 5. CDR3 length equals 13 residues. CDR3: CASSSTGVYGYTF. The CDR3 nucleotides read TGTGCCAGCTCATCTACAGGGGTGTATGGCTACACCTTC.

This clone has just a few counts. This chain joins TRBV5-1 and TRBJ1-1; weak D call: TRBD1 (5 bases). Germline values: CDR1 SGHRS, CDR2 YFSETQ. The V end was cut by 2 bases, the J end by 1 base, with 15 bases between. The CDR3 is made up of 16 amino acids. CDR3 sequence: CASSFSSRQGNTEAFF. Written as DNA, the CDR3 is TGCGCCAGCAGCTTTTCGAGCAGGCAGGGGAACACTGAAGCTTTCTTT. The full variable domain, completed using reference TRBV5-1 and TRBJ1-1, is KAGVTQTPRYLIKTRGQQVTLSCSPISGHRSVSWYQQTPGQGLQFLFEYFSETQRNKGNFPGRFSGRQFSNSRSEMNVSTLELGDSALYLCASSFSSRQGNTEAFFGQGTRLTVV.

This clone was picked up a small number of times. In DNA form, the CDR3 reads TGTGCCAGCAGGGGCCGGGACACTATCTATGGCTACACCTTC. Translation gives CASRGRDTIYGYTF. This sequence joins TRBV6-5 and TRBJ1-2, with D perhaps matching TRBD1 (6 bases). Germline V gene data show CDR1 as MNHEY and CDR2 as SVGAGI. The CDR3 is made up of 14 amino acids. Trimming stripped 6 bases from V and 4 bases from J, with 15 bases between.

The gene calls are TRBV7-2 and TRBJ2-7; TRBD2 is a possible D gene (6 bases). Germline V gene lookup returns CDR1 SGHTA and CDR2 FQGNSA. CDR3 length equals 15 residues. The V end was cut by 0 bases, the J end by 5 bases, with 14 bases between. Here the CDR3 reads CASSLAPGGEHEQYF. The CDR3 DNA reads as TGTGCCAGCAGCTTAGCGCCAGGAGGGGAACACGAGCAGTACTTC.

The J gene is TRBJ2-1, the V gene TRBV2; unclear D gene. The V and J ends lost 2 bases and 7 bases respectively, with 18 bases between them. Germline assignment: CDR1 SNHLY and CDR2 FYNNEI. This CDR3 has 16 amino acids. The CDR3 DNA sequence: TGTGCCAGCAGTGAACAGCAGGAACAGTTAGGAAATGAGCAGTTCTTC. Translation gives CASSEQQEQLGNEQFF. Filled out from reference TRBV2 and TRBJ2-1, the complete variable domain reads EPEVTQTPSHQVTQMGQEVILRCVPISNHLYFYWYRQILGQKVEFLVSFYNNEISEKSEIFDDQFSVERPDGSNFTLKIRSTKLEDSAMYFCASSEQQEQLGNEQFFGPGTRLTVL.

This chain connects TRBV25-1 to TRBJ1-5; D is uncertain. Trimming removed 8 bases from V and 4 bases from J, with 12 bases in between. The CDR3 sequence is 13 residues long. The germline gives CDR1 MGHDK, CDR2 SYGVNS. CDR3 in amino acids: CASAGWGNQPQHF. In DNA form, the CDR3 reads TGTGCCAGCGCGGGGTGGGGTAATCAGCCCCAGCATTTT.

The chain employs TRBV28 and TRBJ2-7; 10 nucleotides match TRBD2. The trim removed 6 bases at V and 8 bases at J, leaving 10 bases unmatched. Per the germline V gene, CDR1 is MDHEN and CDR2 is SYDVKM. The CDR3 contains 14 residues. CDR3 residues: CASSLAGAIVQQYF. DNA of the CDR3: TGTGCCAGCAGCCTAGCGGGAGCCATTGTCCAGCAGTACTTC.

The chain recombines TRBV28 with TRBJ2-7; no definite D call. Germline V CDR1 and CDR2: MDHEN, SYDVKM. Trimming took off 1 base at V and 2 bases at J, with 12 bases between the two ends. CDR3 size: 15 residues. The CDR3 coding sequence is TGTGCCAGCAGTTTATCCGGGTTTCTCGCCTACGAGCAGTACTTC. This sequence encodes CASSLSGFLAYEQYF.

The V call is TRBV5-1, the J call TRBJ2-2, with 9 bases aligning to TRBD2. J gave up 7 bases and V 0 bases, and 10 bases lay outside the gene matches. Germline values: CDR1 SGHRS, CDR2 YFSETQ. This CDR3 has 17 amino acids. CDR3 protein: CASSLVGLAGPSGELFF. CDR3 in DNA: TGCGCCAGCAGCTTGGTTGGTCTAGCGGGACCCAGCGGGGAGCTGTTTTTT. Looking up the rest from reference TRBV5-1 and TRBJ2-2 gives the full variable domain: KAGVTQTPRYLIKTRGQQVTLSCSPISGHRSVSWYQQTPGQGLQFLFEYFSETQRNKGNFPGRFSGRQFSNSRSEMNVSTLELGDSALYLCASSLVGLAGPSGELFFGEGSRLTVL.

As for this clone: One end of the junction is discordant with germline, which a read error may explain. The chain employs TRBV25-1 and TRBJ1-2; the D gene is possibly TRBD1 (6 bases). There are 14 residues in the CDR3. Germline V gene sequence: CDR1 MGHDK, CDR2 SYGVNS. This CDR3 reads CASSDSGAGAHLAF. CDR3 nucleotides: TGTGCCAGCAGTGACTCGGGGGCGGGGGCACACTTGGCCTTC.

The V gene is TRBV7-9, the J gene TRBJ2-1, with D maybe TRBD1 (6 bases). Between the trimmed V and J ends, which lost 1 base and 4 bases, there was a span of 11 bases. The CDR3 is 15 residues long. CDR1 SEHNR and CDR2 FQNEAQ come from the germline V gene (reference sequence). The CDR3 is CASSLGGGRYNEQFF. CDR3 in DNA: TGTGCCAGCAGCTTAGGAGGGGGACGGTACAATGAGCAGTTCTTC.

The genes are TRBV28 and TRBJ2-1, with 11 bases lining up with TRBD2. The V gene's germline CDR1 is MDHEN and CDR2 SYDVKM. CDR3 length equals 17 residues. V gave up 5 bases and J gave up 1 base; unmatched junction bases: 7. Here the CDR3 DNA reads TGTGCCAGCAGTAGCAGACTAGCGGGATATTCCTACAATGAGCAGTTCTTC. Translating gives CASSSRLAGYSYNEQFF.

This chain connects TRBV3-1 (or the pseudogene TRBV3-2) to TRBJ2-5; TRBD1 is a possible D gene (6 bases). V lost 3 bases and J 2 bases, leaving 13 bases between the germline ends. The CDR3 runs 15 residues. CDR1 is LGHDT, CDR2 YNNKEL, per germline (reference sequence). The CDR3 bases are TGTGCCAGCAGCCAGGGGCAGGGGCCTCAAGAGACCCAGTACTTC. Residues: CASSQGQGPQETQYF.

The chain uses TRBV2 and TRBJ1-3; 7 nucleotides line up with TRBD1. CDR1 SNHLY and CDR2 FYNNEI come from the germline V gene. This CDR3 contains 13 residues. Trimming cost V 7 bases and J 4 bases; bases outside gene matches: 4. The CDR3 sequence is CASTTGNGNTIYF. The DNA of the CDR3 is TGTGCCAGCACGACAGGGAACGGAAACACCATATATTTT.

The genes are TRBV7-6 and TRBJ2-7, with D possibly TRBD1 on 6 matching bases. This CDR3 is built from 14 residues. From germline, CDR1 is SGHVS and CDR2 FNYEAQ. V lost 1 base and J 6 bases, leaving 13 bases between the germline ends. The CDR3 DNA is TGTGCCAGCAGCTTAGAGGCAGGGGTCGCCGAGCAGTACTTC. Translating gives CASSLEAGVAEQYF.

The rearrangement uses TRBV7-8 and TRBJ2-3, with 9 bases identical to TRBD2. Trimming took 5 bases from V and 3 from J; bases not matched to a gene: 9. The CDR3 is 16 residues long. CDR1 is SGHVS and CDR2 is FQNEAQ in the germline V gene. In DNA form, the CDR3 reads TGTGCCAGCAGCCCATGGGTAGCGGGAGAGACAGATACGCAGTATTTT. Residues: CASSPWVAGETDTQYF.

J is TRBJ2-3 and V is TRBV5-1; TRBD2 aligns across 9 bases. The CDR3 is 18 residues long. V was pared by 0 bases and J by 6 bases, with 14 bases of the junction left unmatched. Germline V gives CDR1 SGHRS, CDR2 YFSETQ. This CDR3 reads CASSLEGGRAIGVDTQYF. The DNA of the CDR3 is TGCGCCAGCAGCTTGGAGGGCGGGAGGGCCATCGGAGTGGATACGCAGTATTTT. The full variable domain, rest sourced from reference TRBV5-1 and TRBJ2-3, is KAGVTQTPRYLIKTRGQQVTLSCSPISGHRSVSWYQQTPGQGLQFLFEYFSETQRNKGNFPGRFSGRQFSNSRSEMNVSTLELGDSALYLCASSLEGGRAIGVDTQYFGPGTRLTVL.

CDR3 bases: TGTGCCAGCAGCTTTCGCGGAGCTTTCTTT. Translation: CASSFRGAFF. The chain uses TRBV7-3 and TRBJ1-1, with unresolved D. Trimming shortened V by 3 bases and J by 10 bases, and 6 bases separated the two germline ends. The length of the CDR3 is 10 residues. Germline V gives CDR1 SGHTA, CDR2 FQGTGA.

The CDR3 bases are TGTGCCACCCATAGCGGGGACTCCTACGAGCAGTACTTC. As protein: CATHSGDSYEQYF. The chain joins TRBV10-3 to TRBJ2-7; 8 bases are a match to TRBD2. The CDR3 extends over 13 amino acids. The J segment lost 0 bases and the V segment lost 10 bases, leaving 5 bases of the junction unmatched. Germline V gives CDR1 ENHRY, CDR2 SYGVKD.

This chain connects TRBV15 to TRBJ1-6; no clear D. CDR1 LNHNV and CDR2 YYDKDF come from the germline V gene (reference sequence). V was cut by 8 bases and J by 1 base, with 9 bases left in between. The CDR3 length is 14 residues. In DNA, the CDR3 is TGTGCCACCCGTCCCGCGTCCTATAATTCACCCCTCCACTTT. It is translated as CATRPASYNSPLHF. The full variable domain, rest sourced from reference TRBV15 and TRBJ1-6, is DAMVIQNPRYQVTQFGKPVTLSCSQTLNHNVMYWYQQKSSQAPKLLFHYYDKDFNNEADTPDNFQSRRPNTSFCFLDIRSPGLGDTAMYLCATRPASYNSPLHFGNGTRLTVT.

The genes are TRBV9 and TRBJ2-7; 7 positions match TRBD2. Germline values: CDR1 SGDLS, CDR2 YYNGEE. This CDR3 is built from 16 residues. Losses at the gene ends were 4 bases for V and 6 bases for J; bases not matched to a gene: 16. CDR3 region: CASSSVGTTSVSEQYF. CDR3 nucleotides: TGTGCCAGCAGCAGCGTCGGGACTACTAGCGTTAGCGAGCAGTACTTC. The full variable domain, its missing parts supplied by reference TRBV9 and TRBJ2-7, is DSGVTQTPKHLITATGQRVTLRCSPRSGDLSVYWYQQSLDQGLQFLIQYYNGEERAKGNILERFSAQQFPDLHSELNLSSLELGDSALYFCASSSVGTTSVSEQYFGPGTRLTVT.